What follows describes a single T cell receptor beta chain. Antigen specificity is unknown. The data were taken from a study of T-cell reconstitution after alpha-beta-depleted transplantation in children. V lost 5 bases, J lost 7 bases, and 11 bases stayed unmatched. This CDR3 region has 16 residues. Library preparation (for TCRbeta) was performed with unique molecular identifiers. TCRdb itself ran the PCR reads through MiXCR, one entry per CDR3 protein. The sample shows around 420,000 distinct CDR3 sequences, around 15% of them seen only once. Findings and caveats of the study: Fresh T-cell production supplied most of the T-cell counts and diversity seen one year after transplant. Recipient T cells and thymic progenitors that survived gave rise to the high TCRbeta diversity observed at day 60 in some patients. Expanded graft clones numbering several hundred reportedly gave rise to alpha-beta T cells about two months after transplant.

The sequencing used PBMCs, mostly from graft donor cells, collected 360 days after TCRalphabeta/CD19-depleted stem cell transplant. This chain links TRBV12-3 or TRBV12-4 with TRBJ1-6; TRBD1 matches 7 bases. The clonotype originates from a boy younger than two who had a stem cell transplant for Wiskott-Aldrich syndrome, so the T cells may come from the graft donor. The DNA for the CDR3 is TGTGCCAGCAGTACCGGGACAGCCTACCTAAATTCACCCCTCCACTTT. Translating it yields CASSTGTAYLNSPLHF.